This T cell receptor beta chain was found in a study of blood T cell repertoires in COVID-19. Germline V gene lookup returns CDR1 ENHRY and CDR2 SYGVKD. The germline V and J ends were trimmed by 11 bases and 4 bases, with 17 bases remaining between them. The CDR3 has 13 amino acids. This clone was observed once. As originally analysed: For nucleated cells, counts were estimated from reference gene primer amplification. This table comes from immunoSEQ multiplex PCR, and its TCRdb copy is limited to in-frame clones, with some not included. V and J calls and clone size are copied from that table; D and trimming were computed from the DNA. The profile shows some 240,000 clones, 80% of them singletons.

What was sequenced was peripheral blood. This sequence joins TRBV10-3 and TRBJ2-5; a weak D match, TRBD2 (5 bases). This receptor was identified in an older woman with acute or convalescent COVID-19. The DNA for the CDR3 is TGTGCCGCCAGGAGAGGGTTAGTAGAGACCCAGTACTTC. Translating it yields CAARRGLVETQYF.